One sample yielded the 2 T cell receptor beta chains listed below, sequenced in a study of CD4 T cells in relation to SARS-CoV-2 and coronaviruses. Unexposed donor CD4+ T cells date from about 2011-2019, before the COVID-19 pandemic. Clones were sequenced by immunoSEQ multiplex PCR, and TCRdb holds only the in-frame ones, with some missing. The repertoire consists of about 64,000 clones, with about 94% occurring once and the leading ten covering 0.13% to 0.15%. Sequences were obtained from naive CD4+ T cells from PBMCs. Subset given: naive CD4+ T cells isolated by negative enrichment. All receptors come from a human donor in good health.

In this sample, this clone turned up once. The J gene is TRBJ2-7, the V gene TRBV7-2; D not resolved. The V end was cut by 1 base, the J end by 4 bases, with 14 bases between. The CDR3 runs to 15 residues. Germline loops: CDR1 SGHTA, CDR2 FQGNSA. The CDR3 loop is CASSLDSNLGYEQYF. The CDR3 DNA follows: TGTGCCAGCAGCTTAGACTCAAACCTGGGGTACGAGCAGTACTTC.

V and J are TRBV19 and TRBJ2-7; TRBD1 matches 9 bases. CDR3 length: 16 amino acids. Looked up from germline, CDR1 is LNHDA and CDR2 is SQIVND (reference sequence). With V trimmed by 5 bases and J by 6 bases, 14 bases remained unmatched. The CDR3 bases are TGTGCCAGTAGTGTGCGGAGCCTGGGACAGGGAGGCGAGCAGTACTTC. Amino acids: CASSVRSLGQGGEQYF.